The clone carrying this T cell receptor (beta chain) has just one count. Trimming took off 3 bases at V and 4 bases at J, with 13 bases between the two ends. Germline V lookup: CDR1 SGHKS, CDR2 YYEKEE (reference sequence). The CDR3 contains 14 residues. This sample is part of a study of blood T cell repertoires in COVID-19. Original processing methods: Nucleated cell counts were estimated from reference gene primer amplification. Generated by immunoSEQ multiplex PCR, the TCRdb table keeps only in-frame clones and is missing some. V and J calls plus clone size are reproduced from that table; the DNA served to infer D and trimming. The table has about 190,000 clones, approximately 86% seen once.

Material: peripheral blood. This sequence was found in a man between 65 and 80 years old with active or convalescent COVID-19. The chain recombines TRBV5-5 with TRBJ1-2; TRBD1 is a possible D gene (5 bases). DNA of the CDR3: TGTGCCAGCAGCTCAAGACAGCTACCCTATGGCTACACCTTC. Its protein product is CASSSRQLPYGYTF.